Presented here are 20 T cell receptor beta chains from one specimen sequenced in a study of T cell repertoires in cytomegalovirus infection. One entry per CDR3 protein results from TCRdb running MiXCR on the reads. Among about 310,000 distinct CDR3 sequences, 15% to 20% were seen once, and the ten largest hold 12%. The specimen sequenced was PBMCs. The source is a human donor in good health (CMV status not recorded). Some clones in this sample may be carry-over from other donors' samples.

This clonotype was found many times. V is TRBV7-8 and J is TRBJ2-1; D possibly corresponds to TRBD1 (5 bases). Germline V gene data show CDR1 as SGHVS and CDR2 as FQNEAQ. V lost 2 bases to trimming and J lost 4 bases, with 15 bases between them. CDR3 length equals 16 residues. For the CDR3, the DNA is TGTGCCAGCAGCTTAAGGCCAGGCCGGACATACAATGAGCAGTTCTTC. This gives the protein CASSLRPGRTYNEQFF.

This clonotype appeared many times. The CDR3 nucleotides read TGTGCCAGCAGCCGGGACAGGGCTAGCACAGATACGCAGTATTTT. Residues: CASSRDRASTDTQYF. The chain couples TRBV7-2 to TRBJ2-3, with 9 bases aligning to TRBD1. Germline V lookup: CDR1 SGHTA, CDR2 FQGNSA. This CDR3 has 15 residues. V lost 5 bases to trimming and J lost 0 bases; unmatched junction nucleotides: 3.

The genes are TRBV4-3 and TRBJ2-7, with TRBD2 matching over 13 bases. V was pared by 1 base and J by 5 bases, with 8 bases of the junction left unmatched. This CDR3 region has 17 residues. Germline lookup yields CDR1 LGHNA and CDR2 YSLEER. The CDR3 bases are TGCGCCAGCAGCCAAGGACTAGCGGGGGGCCTATTCGACGAGCAGTACTTC. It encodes CASSQGLAGGLFDEQYF.

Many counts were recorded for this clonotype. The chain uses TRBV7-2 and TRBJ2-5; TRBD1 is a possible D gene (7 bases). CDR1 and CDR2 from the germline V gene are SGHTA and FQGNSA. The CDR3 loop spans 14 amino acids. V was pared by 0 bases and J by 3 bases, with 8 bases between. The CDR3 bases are TGTGCCAGCAGCTTAGCCAGGGGGGAAGAGACCCAGTACTTC. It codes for CASSLARGEETQYF.

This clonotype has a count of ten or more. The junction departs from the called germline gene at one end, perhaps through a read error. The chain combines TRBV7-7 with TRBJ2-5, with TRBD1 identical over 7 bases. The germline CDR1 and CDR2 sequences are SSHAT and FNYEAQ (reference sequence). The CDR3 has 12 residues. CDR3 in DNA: TGTGCTAGCAGCCCGACAGGGGAGACCCAGTACTTC. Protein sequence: CASSPTGETQYF.

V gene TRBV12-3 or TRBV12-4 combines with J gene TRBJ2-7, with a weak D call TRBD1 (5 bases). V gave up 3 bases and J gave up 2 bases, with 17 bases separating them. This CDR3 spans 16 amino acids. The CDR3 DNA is TGTGCCAGCAGTTTGGGGCGACGTGTAGGAACCTACGAGCAGTACTTC. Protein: CASSLGRRVGTYEQYF.

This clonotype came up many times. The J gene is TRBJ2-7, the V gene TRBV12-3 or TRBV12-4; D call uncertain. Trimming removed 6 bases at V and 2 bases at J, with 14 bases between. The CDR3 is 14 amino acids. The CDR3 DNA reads TGTGCCAGCAGCTTCCGTGCCAAAGCCTACGAGCAGTACTTC. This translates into CASSFRAKAYEQYF.

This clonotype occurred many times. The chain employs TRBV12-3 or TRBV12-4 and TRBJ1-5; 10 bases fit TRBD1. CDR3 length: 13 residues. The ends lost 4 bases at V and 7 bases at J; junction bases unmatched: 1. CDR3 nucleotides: TGTGCCAGCAGTTCGGACAGGGGGCAGCCCCAGCATTTT. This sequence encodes CASSSDRGQPQHF.

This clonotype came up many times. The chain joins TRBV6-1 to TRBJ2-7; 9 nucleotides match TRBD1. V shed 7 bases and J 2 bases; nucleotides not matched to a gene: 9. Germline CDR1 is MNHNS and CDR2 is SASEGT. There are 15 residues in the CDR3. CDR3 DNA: TGTGCCAGCACACGGGACAGGGACTCCCCCTACGAGCAGTACTTC. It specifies CASTRDRDSPYEQYF.

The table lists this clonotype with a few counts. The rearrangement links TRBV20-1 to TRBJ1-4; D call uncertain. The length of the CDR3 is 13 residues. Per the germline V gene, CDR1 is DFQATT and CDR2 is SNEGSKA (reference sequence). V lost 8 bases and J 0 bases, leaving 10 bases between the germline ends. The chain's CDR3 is CSTENATNEKLFF. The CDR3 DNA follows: TGCAGTACCGAAAATGCAACTAATGAAAAACTGTTTTTT.

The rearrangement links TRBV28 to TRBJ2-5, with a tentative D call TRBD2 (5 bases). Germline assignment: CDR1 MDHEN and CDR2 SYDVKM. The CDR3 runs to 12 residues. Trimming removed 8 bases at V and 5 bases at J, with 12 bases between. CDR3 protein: CASGRVGETQYF. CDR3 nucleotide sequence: TGTGCCAGCGGGCGGGTCGGGGAGACCCAGTACTTC.

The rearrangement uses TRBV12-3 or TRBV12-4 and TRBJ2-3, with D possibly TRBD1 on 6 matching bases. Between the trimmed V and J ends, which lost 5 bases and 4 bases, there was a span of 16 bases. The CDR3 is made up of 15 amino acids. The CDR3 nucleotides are TGTGCCAGCAGTAAGGACAGAGGTGTTTCAGATACGCAGTATTTT. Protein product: CASSKDRGVSDTQYF.

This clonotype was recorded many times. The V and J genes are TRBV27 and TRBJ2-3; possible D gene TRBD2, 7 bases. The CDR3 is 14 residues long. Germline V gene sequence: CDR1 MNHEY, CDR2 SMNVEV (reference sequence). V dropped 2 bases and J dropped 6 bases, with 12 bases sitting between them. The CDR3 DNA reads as TGTGCCAGCAGTTTACGGGGGGCCGTGGATACGCAGTATTTT. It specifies CASSLRGAVDTQYF.

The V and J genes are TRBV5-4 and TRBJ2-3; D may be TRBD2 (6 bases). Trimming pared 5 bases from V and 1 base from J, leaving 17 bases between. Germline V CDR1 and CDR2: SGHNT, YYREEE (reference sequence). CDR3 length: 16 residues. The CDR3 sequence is CASREGTGSRTDTQYF. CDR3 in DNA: TGTGCCAGCAGGGAGGGAACGGGGAGCCGCACAGATACGCAGTATTTT.

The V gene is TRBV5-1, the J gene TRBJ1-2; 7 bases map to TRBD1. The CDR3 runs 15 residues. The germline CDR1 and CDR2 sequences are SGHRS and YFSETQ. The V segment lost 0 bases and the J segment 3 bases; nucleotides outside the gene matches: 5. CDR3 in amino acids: CASSLGPGGDYGYTF. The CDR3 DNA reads TGCGCCAGCAGCTTGGGACCAGGGGGAGACTATGGCTACACCTTC. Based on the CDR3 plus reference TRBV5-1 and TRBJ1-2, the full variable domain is KAGVTQTPRYLIKTRGQQVTLSCSPISGHRSVSWYQQTPGQGLQFLFEYFSETQRNKGNFPGRFSGRQFSNSRSEMNVSTLELGDSALYLCASSLGPGGDYGYTFGSGTRLTVV.

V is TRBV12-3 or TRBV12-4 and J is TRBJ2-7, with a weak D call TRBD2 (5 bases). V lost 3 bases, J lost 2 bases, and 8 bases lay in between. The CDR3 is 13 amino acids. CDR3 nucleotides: TGTGCCAGCAGTTTTGGACTCCCCTACGAGCAGTACTTC. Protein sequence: CASSFGLPYEQYF.

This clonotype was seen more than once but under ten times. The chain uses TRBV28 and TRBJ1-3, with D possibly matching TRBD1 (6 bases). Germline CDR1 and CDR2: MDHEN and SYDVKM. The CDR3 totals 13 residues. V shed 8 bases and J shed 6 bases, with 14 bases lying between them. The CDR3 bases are TGTGCCAGCCAACAGGGTGCGGAAAACACCATATATTTT. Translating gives CASQQGAENTIYF.

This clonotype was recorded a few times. The CDR3 region has the DNA TGTGCCAGCAGTCGGACAGGGGACGGAAACGAGCAGTACTTC. Translation gives CASSRTGDGNEQYF. V and J are TRBV27 and TRBJ2-7, with 9 positions matching TRBD1. The CDR3 is 14 residues long. V lost 5 bases, J lost 5 bases, and 7 bases stayed unmatched. CDR1 is MNHEY and CDR2 is SMNVEV in the germline V gene (reference sequence).

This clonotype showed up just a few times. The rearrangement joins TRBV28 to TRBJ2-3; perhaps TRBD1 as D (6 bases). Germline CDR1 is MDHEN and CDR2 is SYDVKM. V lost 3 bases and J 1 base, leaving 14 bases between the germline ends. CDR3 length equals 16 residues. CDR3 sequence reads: CASSLWAQGGTDTQYF. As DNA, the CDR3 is TGTGCCAGCAGTTTGTGGGCACAGGGTGGCACAGATACGCAGTATTTT.

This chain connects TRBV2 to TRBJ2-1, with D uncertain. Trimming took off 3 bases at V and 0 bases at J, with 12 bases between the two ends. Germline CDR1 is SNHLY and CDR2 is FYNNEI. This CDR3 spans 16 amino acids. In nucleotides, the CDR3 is TGTGCCAGCAGTGATAATGGGTTGAGCTCCTACAATGAGCAGTTCTTC. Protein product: CASSDNGLSSYNEQFF.